A selection of T cell receptor beta chains follows, all from one sample in a study of technical replicates of blood from a handful of donors. Clones were read by immunoSEQ multiplex PCR, and TCRdb kept only the in-frame ones, dropping some. Of more than 70,000 clones listed, 96% are singletons. The sequenced material came from T cells isolated from PBMCs. The receptors come from a human donor in good health. Each CDR3 is given with its conserved first and last residue. Fields, in order: J gene, clone size, V gene, CDR3 protein. Expanded clones are given a class, and other clones once, few, many or no size at all.

j_gene: TRBJ1-1; abundance: -; v_gene: TRBV27; CDR3aa: CASSLSAPVTVTEAFF
j_gene: TRBJ1-2; abundance: once; v_gene: TRBV4-1; CDR3aa: CASSQGLAGGTNYGYTF
j_gene: TRBJ1-3; abundance: -; v_gene: TRBV2; CDR3aa: CASREVDRGYIYF
j_gene: TRBJ2-7; abundance: -; v_gene: TRBV5-1; CDR3aa: CASSLAPGYEQYF
j_gene: TRBJ1-1; abundance: -; v_gene: TRBV5-1; CDR3aa: CASSSGRQGGTEAFF
j_gene: TRBJ2-3; abundance: -; v_gene: TRBV7-9; CDR3aa: CASSLGDRATDTQYF
j_gene: TRBJ1-1; abundance: -; v_gene: TRBV7-8; CDR3aa: CASSREGGPTEAFF
j_gene: TRBJ2-5; abundance: -; v_gene: TRBV7-9; CDR3aa: CASSSPTGQETQYF
j_gene: TRBJ1-1; abundance: once; v_gene: TRBV7-8; CDR3aa: CASSTDTGLNTEAFF
j_gene: TRBJ1-2; abundance: -; v_gene: TRBV27; CDR3aa: CASSLSVYYGYTF
j_gene: TRBJ2-7; abundance: -; v_gene: TRBV6-1; CDR3aa: CASTTGSYEQYF
j_gene: TRBJ1-1; abundance: -; v_gene: TRBV25-1; CDR3aa: CASSEAGQLNTEAFF
j_gene: TRBJ2-5; abundance: -; v_gene: TRBV4-1; CDR3aa: CASSQGRARGIGTQYF
j_gene: TRBJ2-5; abundance: -; v_gene: TRBV20-1; CDR3aa: CSVRTEGTQYF
j_gene: TRBJ2-3; abundance: -; v_gene: TRBV6-5; CDR3aa: CASSYAARTDTQYF
j_gene: TRBJ1-2; abundance: -; v_gene: TRBV6-4; CDR3aa: CASRTDRNSGGYTF
j_gene: TRBJ1-4; abundance: -; v_gene: TRBV28; CDR3aa: CASTRLRTGIPEKLFF
j_gene: TRBJ1-1; abundance: -; v_gene: TRBV5-4; CDR3aa: CASSVGGVNTEAFF
j_gene: TRBJ1-3; abundance: -; v_gene: TRBV6-1; CDR3aa: CASSRQVAAGNTIYF
j_gene: TRBJ2-2; abundance: few; v_gene: TRBV5-1; CDR3aa: CASSLGTVNTGELFF
j_gene: TRBJ2-7; abundance: -; v_gene: TRBV14; CDR3aa: CASSQDLILAGNYEQYF
j_gene: TRBJ1-5; abundance: -; v_gene: TRBV19; CDR3aa: CASSTHHRGGNQPQHF
j_gene: TRBJ2-1; abundance: -; v_gene: TRBV21-1; CDR3aa: CASSKPPSGRINEQFF
j_gene: TRBJ2-5; abundance: -; v_gene: TRBV5-6; CDR3aa: CASSGGTSLQETQYF
j_gene: TRBJ1-1; abundance: few; v_gene: TRBV5-4; CDR3aa: CASSKPGYTEAFF
j_gene: TRBJ2-7; abundance: -; v_gene: TRBV6-6; CDR3aa: CASSWTGGSSYEQYF
j_gene: TRBJ2-7; abundance: -; v_gene: TRBV6-5; CDR3aa: CASSATSSEQYF
j_gene: TRBJ1-1; abundance: -; v_gene: TRBV19; CDR3aa: CASSIDLFRGQDNTEAFF
j_gene: TRBJ2-1; abundance: -; v_gene: TRBV7-9; CDR3aa: CASSLEFSRRDLRRQGQFF
j_gene: TRBJ1-1; abundance: -; v_gene: TRBV20-1; CDR3aa: CSAQGRTEAFF
j_gene: TRBJ1-5; abundance: -; v_gene: TRBV2; CDR3aa: CASSDRGGDNQPQHF
j_gene: TRBJ2-3; abundance: -; v_gene: TRBV11-2; CDR3aa: CASSLFSVREVTDTQYF
j_gene: TRBJ2-7; abundance: -; v_gene: TRBV19; CDR3aa: CASSFFPRTGTIYEQYF
j_gene: TRBJ2-7; abundance: -; v_gene: TRBV10-1; CDR3aa: CASSLQDDYEQYF
j_gene: TRBJ2-7; abundance: -; v_gene: TRBV29-1; CDR3aa: CSVTRDRVREQYF
j_gene: TRBJ1-1; abundance: -; v_gene: TRBV5-6; CDR3aa: CASSAGGGLMNTEAFF
j_gene: TRBJ2-3; abundance: -; v_gene: TRBV29-1; CDR3aa: CSVEDREAGTASGRVGTQYF
j_gene: TRBJ2-6; abundance: -; v_gene: TRBV6-5; CDR3aa: CASRNTGVGANVLTF
j_gene: TRBJ1-2; abundance: -; v_gene: TRBV7-3; CDR3aa: CASSPGQGALGYTF
j_gene: TRBJ2-2; abundance: -; v_gene: TRBV7-9; CDR3aa: CASKISRNTGELFF
j_gene: TRBJ1-3; abundance: -; v_gene: TRBV27; CDR3aa: CASSFGGQAGNTIYF
j_gene: TRBJ2-7; abundance: -; v_gene: TRBV18; CDR3aa: CASSRDRDLPSYEQYF
j_gene: TRBJ1-1; abundance: -; v_gene: TRBV28; CDR3aa: CASSLSQGAEAFF
j_gene: TRBJ2-7; abundance: -; v_gene: TRBV7-6; CDR3aa: CASSPFFRDEQYF
j_gene: TRBJ2-7; abundance: -; v_gene: TRBV6-5; CDR3aa: CASSYSMTGSSYEQYF